This T cell receptor (beta chain) was sequenced during a study of blood T cell repertoires in COVID-19. Cohort assignment relied on participant-reported clinical history. Two negative PCRs, clearance, or symptom resolution were required of recovered Cohort 3 donors. As handled by the study authors: Reference gene primers were amplified, and this amplification served to estimate nucleated cell counts. Clones were sequenced by immunoSEQ multiplex PCR, and TCRdb holds only the in-frame ones, with some missing. The V and J calls and clone size were taken over from that table, and D and trimming were inferred from the DNA. The data show 150,000 to 250,000 clones, with roughly 80% seen just once and 12% held by the top ten. V lost 3 bases to trimming and J lost 8 bases; unmatched junction nucleotides: 3. Germline lookup yields CDR1 SGHNT and CDR2 YYREEE (reference sequence). The CDR3 runs 14 residues.

The TCR sequence derives from a man between 35 and 55 years old who had recovered from COVID-19. Sequences were obtained from PBMCs or T cells enriched from blood (not recorded which). This chain connects TRBV5-4 to TRBJ1-6; 9 bases map to TRBD1. This CDR3 is CASSWGQGDSPLHF. Written as DNA, the CDR3 is TGTGCCAGCAGCTGGGGACAGGGCGATTCACCCCTCCACTTT.